Listed below are T cell receptor beta chains from one sample, sequenced in a study of graft-versus-host responses after intestinal transplantation. No antigens are known for them. Method: immunoSEQ multiplex PCR; TCRdb's copy keeps in-frame clones and lacks some. Of 80,000 to 95,000 clones listed, about 87% are singletons. The specimen comprised unstimulated CD4+ T cells sorted from spleen or lymph node cells, sampled before transplant. These TCRs come from a human donor who was the organ donor for an intestinal transplant. The CDR3 runs from the conserved cysteine through the conserved F or W. D genes are given only for firm matches. Clone size is shown for a subset of rows, as once, few, many or a class of expanded clone.

d_call j_call clone_size v_call cdr3_nt cdr3_aa
. TRBJ2-7 . TRBV6-1 TGTGCCAGCAGATCACCCGGGGTCTCCTACGAGCAGTACTTC CASRSPGVSYEQYF
TRBD1 TRBJ2-3 once TRBV7-2 TGTGCCAGCAGCGCCCGCCCCTCTACAGGGGTGGTTTCAGATACGCAGTATTTT CASSARPSTGVVSDTQYF
. TRBJ1-1 . TRBV2 TGTGCCAGCAGGTTAAACACTGAAGCTTTCTTT CASRLNTEAFF
. TRBJ1-2 . TRBV7-2 TGTGCCAGCAGCTTAGTGACGCGGCAAGGCTACACCTTC CASSLVTRQGYTF
. TRBJ2-4 few TRBV6-5 TGTGCCAGCAAGACATTAGCCAAAAACATTCAGTACTTC CASKTLAKNIQYF
. TRBJ2-7 few TRBV27 TGTGCCAGCAGTTCGAGACTAGGGACCTACGAGCAGTACTTC CASSSRLGTYEQYF
TRBD1 TRBJ1-2 . TRBV10-3 TGTGCCGCCGCGGGGGGACAGCTTAACTATGGCTACACCTTC CAAAGGQLNYGYTF
. TRBJ1-1 . TRBV4-2 TGTGCCAGCAGCCAAGTAGCACCAGTCCCTGAAGCTTTCTTT CASSQVAPVPEAFF
. TRBJ1-1 . TRBV7-9 TGTGCCAGCAGCTTAGTAGGCGGGAACACTGAAGCTTTCTTT CASSLVGGNTEAFF
. TRBJ2-1 . TRBV27 TGTGCCAGCCGTAGAGGGACTTTCTACAATGAGCAGTTCTTC CASRRGTFYNEQFF
TRBD1 TRBJ2-1 . TRBV27 TGTGCCAGCAGTCTGGACAGGGGGCGGGTCCCCCGGAATGAGCAGTTCTTC CASSLDRGRVPRNEQFF
. TRBJ2-3 . TRBV9 TGTGCCAGCAGCGTAAAGGGTGGGGCCTATACGCAGTATTTT CASSVKGGAYTQYF
. TRBJ2-3 . TRBV4-3 TGCGCCAGCAGCTCGTCCGAGGACAGGGGCCTAGCGGGAATTAGCACAGATACGCAGTATTTT CASSSSEDRGLAGISTDTQYF
TRBD2 TRBJ2-1 . TRBV27 TGTGCCAGCAGTTTTTACGCTAGCGGGGCGGCAAATGAGCAGTTCTTC CASSFYASGAANEQFF
TRBD1 TRBJ1-5 . TRBV6-5 TGTGCCAGCAGTTTGTGGGACAGGAATCAGCCCCAGCATTTT CASSLWDRNQPQHF
TRBD2 TRBJ2-5 . TRBV4-2 TGTGCCAGCAGCCAAGATTTTGGACGGGGAGGGGAGACCCAGTACTTC CASSQDFGRGGETQYF
. TRBJ2-7 . TRBV4-1 TGCGCCAGCAGCCCCACGGGTAGCTTAGCCTACGAGCAGTACTTC CASSPTGSLAYEQYF
TRBD1 TRBJ1-2 . TRBV20-1 TGCAGTGTTGGGACAGGGGGTGGCTACACCTTC CSVGTGGGYTF
. TRBJ2-3 . TRBV23-1 TGCGCCAGCAGTCCCCCGGCAGGGGGGTTAGGTAGACCAGATACGCAGTATTTT CASSPPAGGLGRPDTQYF
TRBD2 TRBJ2-7 . TRBV4-2 TGTGCCAGCAGCCAAGATTGGGCCGGGAGGAGCTCCTACGAGCAGTACTTC CASSQDWAGRSSYEQYF
. TRBJ1-2 few TRBV2 TGTGCCAGCAGTGCAGGAACCTATGGCTACACCTTC CASSAGTYGYTF
TRBD1 TRBJ2-7 once TRBV27 TGTGCCAGCAGTTTCGACAGGGGGGAGGGGTACGAGCAGTACTTC CASSFDRGEGYEQYF
TRBD1 TRBJ2-5 . TRBV7-3 TGTGCCAGCAGCTTGACAGGGGCTCGGGAGACCCAGTACTTC CASSLTGARETQYF
TRBD1 TRBJ2-7 . TRBV7-2 TGTGCCAGCAGCCCAGGGACAGGGGGCTCCTACGAGCAGTACTTC CASSPGTGGSYEQYF
TRBD1 TRBJ1-6 few TRBV5-4 TGTGCCAGCAGCCTGGTGGACAGGGATAATTCACCCCTCCACTTT CASSLVDRDNSPLHF
. TRBJ1-6 . TRBV28 TGTGCCAGCAGCCTCTCGAGGAGGGATTCACCCCTCCACTTT CASSLSRRDSPLHF
. TRBJ2-1 . TRBV7-3 TGTGCCAGCAGCTTAGGGCAAGGACAGTACAATGAGCAGTTCTTC CASSLGQGQYNEQFF
. TRBJ1-1 . TRBV11-2 TGTGCCAGCAGCCCAGGGCGGACCACTGAAGCTTTCTTT CASSPGRTTEAFF
. TRBJ2-7 . TRBV5-1 TGCGCCAGCAGCTTGGGGGAGGCCTACGAGCAGTACTTC CASSLGEAYEQYF
TRBD1 TRBJ1-2 . TRBV5-6 TGTGCCAGCAGCTCCGGGACAGGGGGAATAGCTAACTATGGCTACACCTTC CASSSGTGGIANYGYTF
TRBD1 TRBJ1-4 . TRBV2 TGTGCCAGCAGTGGTCGGGACAGGTGGGGGGAAAAACTGTTTTTT CASSGRDRWGEKLFF
TRBD1 TRBJ2-6 . TRBV30 TGTGCCTGGAGTGCCCGGGACAGGGGGCTTCCCGGGGCCAACGTCCTGACTTTC CAWSARDRGLPGANVLTF
. TRBJ1-6 . TRBV11-2 TGTGCCAGCAGCTTGTACAGGGCCAATTCACCCCTCCACTTT CASSLYRANSPLHF
. TRBJ1-2 . TRBV30 TGTGCCTGGAGTGTAGTGGATAGGGGGGGGAAGCGGTGGCGTGAAATTCGAAGTGGCTACACCTTC CAWSVVDRGGKRWREIRSGYTF
. TRBJ2-7 . TRBV28 TGTGCCAGCAGCTTCGGACTTCGAGTCTCCTACGAGCAGTACTTC CASSFGLRVSYEQYF
TRBD1 TRBJ2-7 once TRBV27 TGTGCCACCAGAAAGAGACAGGGGAGCTCCTACGAGCAGTACTTC CATRKRQGSSYEQYF
. TRBJ2-7 . TRBV20-1 TGCAGTGCTAGCGGGAGCGGCGAGCAGTACTTC CSASGSGEQYF
TRBD2 TRBJ2-3 few TRBV6-5 TGTGCCAGCAGTTTGCGGGAGGTCACAGATACGCAGTATTTT CASSLREVTDTQYF
TRBD1 TRBJ1-5 . TRBV28 TGTGCCAGTAGATGGGGGGGGACAGGATATAGCAATCAGCCCCAGCATTTT CASRWGGTGYSNQPQHF
. TRBJ2-5 . TRBV9 TGTGCCAGCAGTTCAACAGGGCGTCTAGAAGTTGAGACCCAGTACTTC CASSSTGRLEVETQYF